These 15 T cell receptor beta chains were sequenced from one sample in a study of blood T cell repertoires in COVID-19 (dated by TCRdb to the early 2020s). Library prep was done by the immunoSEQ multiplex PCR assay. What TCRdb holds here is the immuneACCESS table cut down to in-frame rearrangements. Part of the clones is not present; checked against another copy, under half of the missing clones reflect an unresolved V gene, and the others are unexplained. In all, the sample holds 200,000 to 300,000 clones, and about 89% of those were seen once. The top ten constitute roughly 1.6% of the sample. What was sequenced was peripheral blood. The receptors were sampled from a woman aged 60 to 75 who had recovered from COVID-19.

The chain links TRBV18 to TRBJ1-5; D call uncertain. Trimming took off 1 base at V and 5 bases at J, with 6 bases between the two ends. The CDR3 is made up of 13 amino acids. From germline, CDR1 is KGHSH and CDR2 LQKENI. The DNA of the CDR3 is TGTGCCAGCTCACCACGTAGATATCAGCCCCAGCATTTT. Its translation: CASSPRRYQPQHF.

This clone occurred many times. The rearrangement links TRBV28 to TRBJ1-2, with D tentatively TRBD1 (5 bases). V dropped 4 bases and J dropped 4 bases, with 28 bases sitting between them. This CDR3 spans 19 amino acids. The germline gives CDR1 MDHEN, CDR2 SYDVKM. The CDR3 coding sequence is TGTGCCAGCAGTTCTTCCCCGTGGACACCGGTTCGGGGGAGCTATGGCTACACCTTC. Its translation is CASSSSPWTPVRGSYGYTF.

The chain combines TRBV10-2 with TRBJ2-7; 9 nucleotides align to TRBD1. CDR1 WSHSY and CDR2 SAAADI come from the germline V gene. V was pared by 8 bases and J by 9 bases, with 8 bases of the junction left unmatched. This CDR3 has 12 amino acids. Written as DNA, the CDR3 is TGCGCCAGCGGGGACAGGGAGAGCTCGCAGTACTTC. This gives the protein CASGDRESSQYF.

CDR3 bases: TGTGCCAGCAGCTTGAAAGCGGCTGGGAACACTGAAGCTTTCTTT. Its translation is CASSLKAAGNTEAFF. The chain couples TRBV5-6 to TRBJ1-1; no firm D call. V was trimmed by 1 base and J by 1 base, leaving 11 bases between them. This CDR3 is built from 15 residues. Germline assignment: CDR1 SGHDT and CDR2 YYEEEE.

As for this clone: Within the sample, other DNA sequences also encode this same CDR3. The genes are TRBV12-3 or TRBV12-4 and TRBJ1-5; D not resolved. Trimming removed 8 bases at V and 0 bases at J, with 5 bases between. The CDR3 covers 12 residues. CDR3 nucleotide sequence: TGTGCCAGCCGGTATAGCAATCAGCCCCAGCATTTT. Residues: CASRYSNQPQHF.

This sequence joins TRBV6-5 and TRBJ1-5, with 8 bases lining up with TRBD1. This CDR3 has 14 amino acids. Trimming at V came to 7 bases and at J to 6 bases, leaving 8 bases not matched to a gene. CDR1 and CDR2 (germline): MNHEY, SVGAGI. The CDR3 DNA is TGTGCCAGCATGAGGACAGGGAATGGTCAGCCCCAGCATTTT. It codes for CASMRTGNGQPQHF.

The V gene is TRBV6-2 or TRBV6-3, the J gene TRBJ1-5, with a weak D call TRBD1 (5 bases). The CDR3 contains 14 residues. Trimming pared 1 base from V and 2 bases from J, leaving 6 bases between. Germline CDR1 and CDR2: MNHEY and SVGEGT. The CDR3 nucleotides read TGTGCCAGCAGTTACTTGACAGGCAATCAGCCCCAGCATTTT. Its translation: CASSYLTGNQPQHF.

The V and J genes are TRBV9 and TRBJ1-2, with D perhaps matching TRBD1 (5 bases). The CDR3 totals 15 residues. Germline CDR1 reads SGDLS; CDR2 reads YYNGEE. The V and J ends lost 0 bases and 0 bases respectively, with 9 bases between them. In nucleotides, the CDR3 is TGTGCCAGCAGCGTAGATCCAGGGCCTAACTATGGCTACACCTTC. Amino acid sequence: CASSVDPGPNYGYTF.

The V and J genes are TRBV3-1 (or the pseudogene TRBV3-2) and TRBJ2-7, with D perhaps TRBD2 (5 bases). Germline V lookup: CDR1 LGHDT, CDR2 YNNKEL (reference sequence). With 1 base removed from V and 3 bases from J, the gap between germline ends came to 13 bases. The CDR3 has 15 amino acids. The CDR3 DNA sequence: TGTGCCAGCAGCCAAGCCCCTAGCCACTACTACGAGCAGTACTTC. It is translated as CASSQAPSHYYEQYF.

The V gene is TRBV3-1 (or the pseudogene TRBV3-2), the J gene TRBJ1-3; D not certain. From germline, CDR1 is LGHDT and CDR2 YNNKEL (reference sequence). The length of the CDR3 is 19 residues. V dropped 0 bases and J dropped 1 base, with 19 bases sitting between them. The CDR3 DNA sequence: TGTGCCAGCAGCCAAGATTTGTGGCCAGTCACGAAGTCTGGAAACACCATATATTTT. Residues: CASSQDLWPVTKSGNTIYF.

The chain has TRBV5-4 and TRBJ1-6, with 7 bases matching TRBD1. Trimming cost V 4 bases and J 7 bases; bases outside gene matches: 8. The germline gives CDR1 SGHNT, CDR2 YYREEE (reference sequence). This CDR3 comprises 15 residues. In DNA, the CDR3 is TGTGCCAGCAGCAAACAGGGGAATGTGAATTCACCCCTCCACTTT. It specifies CASSKQGNVNSPLHF.

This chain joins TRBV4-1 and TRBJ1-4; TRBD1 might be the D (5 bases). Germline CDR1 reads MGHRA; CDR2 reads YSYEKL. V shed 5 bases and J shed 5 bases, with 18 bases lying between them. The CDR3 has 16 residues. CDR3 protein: CASSYPPGGGNEKLFF. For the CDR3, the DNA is TGCGCCAGCAGCTATCCTCCCGGGGGGGGGAATGAAAAACTGTTTTTT.

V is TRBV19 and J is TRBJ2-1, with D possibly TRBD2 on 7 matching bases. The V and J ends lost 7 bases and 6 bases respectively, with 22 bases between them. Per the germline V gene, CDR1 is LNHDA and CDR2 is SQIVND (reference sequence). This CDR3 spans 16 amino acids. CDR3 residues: CASKRSVVGGANEQFF. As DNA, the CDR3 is TGTGCCAGTAAGCGATCCGTGGTGGGGGGGGCCAATGAGCAGTTCTTC.

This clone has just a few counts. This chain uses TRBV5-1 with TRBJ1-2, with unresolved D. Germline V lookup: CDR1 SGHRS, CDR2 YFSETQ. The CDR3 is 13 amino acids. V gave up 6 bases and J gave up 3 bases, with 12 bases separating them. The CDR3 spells CASKDQRYYGYTF. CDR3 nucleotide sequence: TGCGCCAGCAAGGATCAGCGCTACTATGGCTACACCTTC.

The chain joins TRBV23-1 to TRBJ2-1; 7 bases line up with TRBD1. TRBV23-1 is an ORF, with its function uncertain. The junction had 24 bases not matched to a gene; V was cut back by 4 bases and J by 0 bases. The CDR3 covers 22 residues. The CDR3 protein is CASSRGQKTGCNRYGSYNEQFF. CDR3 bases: TGCGCCAGCAGTCGAGGACAGAAGACAGGGTGTAACCGGTACGGCTCCTACAATGAGCAGTTCTTC.